This T cell receptor beta chain was recovered during a study of metastatic and nonmetastatic thyroid tumors. Study in general: Across blood and tumor or nodule tissue, repertoires from malignant and benign thyroid patients were compared with one another. Overall study results and limits: For both blood and tumor, malignant thyroid tumors reportedly showed significantly higher TCR beta diversity than benign nodules did.

As to this clone: Its antigen is still unknown.

Thyroid surgery was performed in patients who had received no treatment beforehand. Per the original data handling: The study built a papillary thyroid cancer distant-metastasis classifier from CDR3 differences across clinicopathological groups. TCRdb re-called the PCR reads with MiXCR. The V and J calls were not made by the authors but by TCRdb's processing. The profile covers 7,000 to 8,000 clones, with around 30% appearing a single time and 35% to 50% taken by the ten largest. The germline V gene has CDR1 SGHTA and CDR2 FQGNSA. CDR3 size: 14 residues. Trimming removed 5 bases from V and 3 bases from J; junction bases left unmatched: 5.

The chain couples TRBV7-2 to TRBJ2-3, with 7 bases fitting TRBD2. This TCR was sampled from a male donor with papillary thyroid cancer or a benign thyroid nodule (not recorded which). Some clones in this sample may be carry-over from other donors' samples. Sequenced: tumor tissue. CDR3 in amino acids: CASSRTSMTDTQYF. In nucleotides, the CDR3 is TGTGCCAGCAGCCGGACTAGTATGACAGATACGCAGTATTTT.